This entry lists 2 T cell receptor beta chains sequenced from one sample in a study of PD-1 blockade in mismatch repair-deficient tumors. The repertoire was sequenced with immunoSEQ multiplex PCR; TCRdb's copy has only in-frame clones and lacks some. The data hold around 130,000 clones, with around nine tenths observed a single time. Sequences were derived from peripheral blood, sampled 72 weeks after starting pembrolizumab. Every receptor here comes from an adult with mismatch repair-deficient cancer.

The V gene is TRBV2, the J gene TRBJ2-3, with D possibly being TRBD1 (5 bases). The CDR3 consists of 14 residues. Trimming took 1 base from V and 2 from J, leaving 7 bases between them. Germline CDR1 and CDR2: SNHLY and FYNNEI. The CDR3 DNA reads as TGTGCCAGCAGTGAAGACAGGTACACAGATACGCAGTATTTT. This sequence encodes CASSEDRYTDTQYF.

This clone has just one count. The chain links TRBV10-3 to TRBJ2-7; TRBD2 is a possible D gene (6 bases). The CDR3 is 15 amino acids. V was clipped by 10 bases and J by 2 bases, with 21 bases between them. Germline V lookup: CDR1 ENHRY, CDR2 SYGVKD. The DNA of the CDR3 is TGTGCCACCTCGGGGGATAGCGGAGATACCTACGAGCAGTACTTC. It specifies CATSGDSGDTYEQYF.